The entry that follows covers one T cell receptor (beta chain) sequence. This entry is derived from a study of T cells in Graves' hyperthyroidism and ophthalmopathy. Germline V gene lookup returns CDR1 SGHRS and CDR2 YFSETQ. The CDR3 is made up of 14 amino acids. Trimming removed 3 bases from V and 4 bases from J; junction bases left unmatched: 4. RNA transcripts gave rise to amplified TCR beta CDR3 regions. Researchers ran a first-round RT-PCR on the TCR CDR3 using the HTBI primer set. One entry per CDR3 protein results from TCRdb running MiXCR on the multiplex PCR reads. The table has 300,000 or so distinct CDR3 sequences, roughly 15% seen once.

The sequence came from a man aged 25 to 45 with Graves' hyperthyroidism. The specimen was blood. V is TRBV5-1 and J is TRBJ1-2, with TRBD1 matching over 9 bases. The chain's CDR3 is CASSSGTGTYGYTF. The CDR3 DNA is TGCGCCAGCAGCTCCGGGACAGGGACCTATGGCTACACCTTC.